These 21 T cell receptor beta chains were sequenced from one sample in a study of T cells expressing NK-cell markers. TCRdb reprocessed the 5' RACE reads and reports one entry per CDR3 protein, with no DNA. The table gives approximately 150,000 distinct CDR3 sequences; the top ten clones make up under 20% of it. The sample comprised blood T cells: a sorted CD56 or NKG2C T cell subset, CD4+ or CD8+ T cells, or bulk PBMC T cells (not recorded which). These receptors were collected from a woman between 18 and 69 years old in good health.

This CDR3 reads CSAPRGGLTDTQYF. This chain uses TRBV20-1 with TRBJ2-3; TCRdb's D call of TRBD2 is untestable without DNA. Per germline, CDR1 DFQATT and CDR2 SNEGSKA (reference sequence). The CDR3 sequence is 14 residues long.

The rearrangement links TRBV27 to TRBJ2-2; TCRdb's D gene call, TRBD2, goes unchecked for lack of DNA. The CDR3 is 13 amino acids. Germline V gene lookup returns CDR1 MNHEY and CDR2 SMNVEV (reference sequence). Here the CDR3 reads CASSPEEGGELFF.

The CDR3: CSAVPFMNTEAFF. The chain is built from TRBV20-1 and TRBJ1-1. The V gene's germline CDR1 is DFQATT and CDR2 SNEGSKA (reference sequence). This CDR3 spans 13 amino acids.

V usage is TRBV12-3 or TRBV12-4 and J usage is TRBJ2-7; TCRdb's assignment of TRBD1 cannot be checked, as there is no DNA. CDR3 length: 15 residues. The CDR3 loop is CASTLSGTGAYEQYF.

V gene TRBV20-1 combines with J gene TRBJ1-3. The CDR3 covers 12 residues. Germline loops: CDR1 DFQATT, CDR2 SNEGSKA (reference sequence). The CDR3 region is CSARHQAGTIYF.

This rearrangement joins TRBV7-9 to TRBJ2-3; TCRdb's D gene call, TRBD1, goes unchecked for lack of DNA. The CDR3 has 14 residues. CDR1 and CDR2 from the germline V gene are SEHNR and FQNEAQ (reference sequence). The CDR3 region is CASSSRQIEDTQYF.

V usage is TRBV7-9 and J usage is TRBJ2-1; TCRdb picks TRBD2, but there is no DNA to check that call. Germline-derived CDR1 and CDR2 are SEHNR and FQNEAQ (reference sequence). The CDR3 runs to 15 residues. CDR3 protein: CASSPPGTNHNEQFF. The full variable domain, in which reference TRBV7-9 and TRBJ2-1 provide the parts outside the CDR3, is DTGVSQNPRHKITKRGQNVTFRCDPISEHNRLYWYRQTLGQGPEFLTYFQNEAQLEKSRLLSDRFSAERPKGSFSTLEIQRTEQGDSAMYLCASSPPGTNHNEQFFGPGTRLTVL.

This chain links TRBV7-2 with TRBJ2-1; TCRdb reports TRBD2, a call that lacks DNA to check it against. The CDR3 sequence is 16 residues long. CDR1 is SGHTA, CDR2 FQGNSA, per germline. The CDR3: CASSITSGLVGNEQFF. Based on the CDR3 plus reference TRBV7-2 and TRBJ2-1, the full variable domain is GAGVSQSPSNKVTEKGKDVELRCDPISGHTALYWYRQSLGQGLEFLIYFQGNSAPDKSGLPSDRFSAERTGGSVSTLTIQRTQQEDSAVYLCASSITSGLVGNEQFFGPGTRLTVL.

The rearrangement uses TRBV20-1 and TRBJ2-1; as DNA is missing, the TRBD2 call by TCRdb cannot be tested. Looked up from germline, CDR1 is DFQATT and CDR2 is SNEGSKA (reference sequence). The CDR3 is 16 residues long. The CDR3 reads CSARDLLRTSGGVLIF.

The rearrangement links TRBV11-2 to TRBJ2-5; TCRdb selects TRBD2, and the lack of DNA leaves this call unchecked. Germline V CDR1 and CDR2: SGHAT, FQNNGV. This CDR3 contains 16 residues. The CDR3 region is CASSPSRLDSQETQYF.

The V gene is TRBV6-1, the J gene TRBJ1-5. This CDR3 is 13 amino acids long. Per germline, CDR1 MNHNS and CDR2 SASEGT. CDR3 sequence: CASSSYSNQPQHF.

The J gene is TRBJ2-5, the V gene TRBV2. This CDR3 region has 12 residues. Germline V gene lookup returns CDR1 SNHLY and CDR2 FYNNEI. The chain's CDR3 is CASTSFGETQYF.

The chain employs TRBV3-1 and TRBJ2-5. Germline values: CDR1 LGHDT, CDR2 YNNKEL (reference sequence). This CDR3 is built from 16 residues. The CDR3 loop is CASSQALSPPSGTQYF.

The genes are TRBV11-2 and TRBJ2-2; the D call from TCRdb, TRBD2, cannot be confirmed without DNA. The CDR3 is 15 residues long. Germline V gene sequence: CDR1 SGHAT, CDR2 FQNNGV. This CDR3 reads CASSPSFTNTGELFF.

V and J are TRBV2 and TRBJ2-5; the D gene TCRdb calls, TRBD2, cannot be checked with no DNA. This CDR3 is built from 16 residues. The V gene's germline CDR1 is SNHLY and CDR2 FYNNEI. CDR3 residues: CASSESGLAGVGTQYF. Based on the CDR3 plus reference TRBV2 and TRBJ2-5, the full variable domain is EPEVTQTPSHQVTQMGQEVILRCVPISNHLYFYWYRQILGQKVEFLVSFYNNEISEKSEIFDDQFSVERPDGSNFTLKIRSTKLEDSAMYFCASSESGLAGVGTQYFGPGTRLLVL.

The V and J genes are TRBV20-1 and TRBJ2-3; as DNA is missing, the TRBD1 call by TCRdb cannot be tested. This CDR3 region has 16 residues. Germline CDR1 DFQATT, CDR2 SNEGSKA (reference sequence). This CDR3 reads CSAGRGAGASTDTQYF.

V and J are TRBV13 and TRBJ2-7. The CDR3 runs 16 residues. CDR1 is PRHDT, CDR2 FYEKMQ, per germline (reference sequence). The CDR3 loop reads CASSLGGSGGAYEQYF.

This CDR3 is CASSLGSGDEKLFF. This chain uses TRBV5-1 with TRBJ1-4; absent DNA, TCRdb's TRBD1 call cannot be checked. CDR3 length: 14 residues. Germline CDR1 SGHRS, CDR2 YFSETQ.

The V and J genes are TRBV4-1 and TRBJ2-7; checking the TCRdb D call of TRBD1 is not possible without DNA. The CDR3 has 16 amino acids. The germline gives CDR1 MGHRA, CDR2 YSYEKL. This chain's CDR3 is CASSQEGGGGLYEQYF.

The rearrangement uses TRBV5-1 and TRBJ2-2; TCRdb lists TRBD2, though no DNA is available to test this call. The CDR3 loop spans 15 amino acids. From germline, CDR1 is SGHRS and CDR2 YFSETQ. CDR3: CASSLGSREAGELFF.

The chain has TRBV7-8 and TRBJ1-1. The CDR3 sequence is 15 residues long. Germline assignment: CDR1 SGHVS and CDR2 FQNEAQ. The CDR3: CASSAPVQGNTEAFF.